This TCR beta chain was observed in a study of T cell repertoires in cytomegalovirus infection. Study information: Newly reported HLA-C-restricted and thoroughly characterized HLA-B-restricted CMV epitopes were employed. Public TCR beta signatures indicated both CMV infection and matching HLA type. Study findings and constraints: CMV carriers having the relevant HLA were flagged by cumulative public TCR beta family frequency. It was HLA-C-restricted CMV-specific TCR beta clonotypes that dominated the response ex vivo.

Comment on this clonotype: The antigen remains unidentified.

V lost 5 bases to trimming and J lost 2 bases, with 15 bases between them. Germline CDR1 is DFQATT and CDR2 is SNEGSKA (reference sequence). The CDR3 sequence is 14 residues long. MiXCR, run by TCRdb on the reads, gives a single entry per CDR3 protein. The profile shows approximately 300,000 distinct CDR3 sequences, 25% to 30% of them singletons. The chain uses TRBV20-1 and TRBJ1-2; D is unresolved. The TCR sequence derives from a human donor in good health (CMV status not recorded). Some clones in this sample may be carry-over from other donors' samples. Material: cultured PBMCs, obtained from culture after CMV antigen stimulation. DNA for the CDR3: TGCAGTGCTCATCTTGGACTGGAGAACTATGGCTACACCTTC. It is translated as CSAHLGLENYGYTF.